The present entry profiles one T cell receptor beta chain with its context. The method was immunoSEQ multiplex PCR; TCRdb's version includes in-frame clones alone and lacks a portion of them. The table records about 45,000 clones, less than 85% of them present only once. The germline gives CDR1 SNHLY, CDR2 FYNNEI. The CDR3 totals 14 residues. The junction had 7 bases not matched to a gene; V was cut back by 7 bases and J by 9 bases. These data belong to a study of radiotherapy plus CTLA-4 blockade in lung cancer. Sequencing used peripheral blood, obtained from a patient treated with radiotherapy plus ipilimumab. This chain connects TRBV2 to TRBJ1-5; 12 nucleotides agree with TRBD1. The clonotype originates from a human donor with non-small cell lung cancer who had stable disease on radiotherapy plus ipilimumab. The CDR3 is CASKGWGQGAPQHF. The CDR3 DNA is TGTGCCAGCAAAGGCTGGGGACAGGGGGCGCCCCAGCATTTT.